This TCR beta chain was identified during a study of CXCR3-negative and CXCR3-positive naive CD8 T cells. The CDR3 has 11 amino acids. The germline gives CDR1 SEHNR, CDR2 FQNEAQ (reference sequence). TRB cDNA libraries were made by UMI-labeled 5' RACE. Following a re-call of the 5' RACE reads, TCRdb has one entry per CDR3 protein and lacks DNA. The record lists 100,000 to 150,000 distinct CDR3 sequences, of which the ten most abundant hold 0.25% to 0.35%. The genes are TRBV7-9 and TRBJ1-1; TCRdb picks TRBD1, but there is no DNA to check that call. The clonotype was recovered from a human donor in good health. Some clones in this sample may be carry-over from other donors' samples. The sequencing input was naive CXCR3- CD8+ T cells from blood. Indicated subset: CD45RO-CCR7+CD27+CD95- naive CD8+ T cells lacking CXCR3 (TNR3-). Here the CDR3 reads CASSLGQEAFF.